Each of the 5 T cell receptor beta chains below was sequenced from the same sample in a study of T cell responses to AZD1222 COVID-19 vaccine. Data came from immunoSEQ multiplex PCR; TCRdb stores just in-frame clones and leaves some out. The sample contains 90,000 to 150,000 clones, over 85% of which appear only once. The sample consisted of peripheral blood, taken on day 0 of AZD1222 vaccination. The origin of the receptors is an adult in good health.

This sequence joins TRBV5-1 and TRBJ2-1; D is possibly TRBD1 or TRBD2 (6 bases each). CDR1 and CDR2 (germline): SGHRS, YFSETQ. The V end was cut by 3 bases, the J end by 0 bases, with 13 bases between. The CDR3 sequence is 16 residues long. The CDR3, as DNA: TGCGCCAGCAGCTGGACGGGGGCAAGCTCCTACAATGAGCAGTTCTTC. It encodes CASSWTGASSYNEQFF.

This rearrangement joins TRBV2 to TRBJ2-5, with D perhaps matching TRBD1 (5 bases). The V and J ends lost 4 bases and 1 base respectively, with 7 bases between them. Germline CDR1 and CDR2: SNHLY and FYNNEI. The CDR3 spans 13 residues. CDR3 protein: CASSGQRQETQYF. The CDR3 DNA sequence: TGTGCCAGCAGTGGACAGCGCCAAGAGACCCAGTACTTC.

This chain links TRBV2 with TRBJ2-5; D remains unclear. The CDR3 covers 15 residues. CDR1 is SNHLY and CDR2 is FYNNEI in the germline V gene. With 4 bases removed from V and 5 bases from J, the gap between germline ends came to 17 bases. The CDR3 protein is CASSAQAVNVETQYF. The CDR3 region has the DNA TGTGCCAGCAGTGCGCAGGCGGTAAACGTGGAGACCCAGTACTTC. Combining the CDR3 with reference TRBV2 and TRBJ2-5 gives the whole variable domain EPEVTQTPSHQVTQMGQEVILRCVPISNHLYFYWYRQILGQKVEFLVSFYNNEISEKSEIFDDQFSVERPDGSNFTLKIRSTKLEDSAMYFCASSAQAVNVETQYFGPGTRLLVL.

This clone showed up just once. This chain uses TRBV21-1 with TRBJ2-5; TRBD1, as called in the table, went unchecked against the DNA. TRBV21-1 is a pseudogene. There are 13 residues in the CDR3. CDR3 in amino acids: CASPGQSQETQYF. The CDR3 coding sequence is TGTGCCAGCCCTGGCCAAAGCCAAGAGACCCAGTACTTC.

The CDR3 sequence: CASSLAGGRRAEKLFF. The CDR3 region has the DNA TGTGCCAGCAGCTTGGCCGGGGGGAGAAGGGCTGAAAAACTGTTTTTT. The chain carries TRBV5-5 and TRBJ1-4; weak D call: TRBD1 (5 bases). This CDR3 comprises 16 residues. Germline-derived CDR1 and CDR2 are SGHKS and YYEKEE (reference sequence). V lost 0 bases to trimming and J lost 7 bases, with 16 bases between them.